Sequencing of this TCR beta chain was carried out in a study of blood T cell repertoires in COVID-19. Study-wide context: T cells, B-cell-depleted T cells, or PBMCs supplied cDNA or gDNA.

Trimming cost V 4 bases and J 6 bases; bases outside gene matches: 3. CDR3 length equals 13 residues. In germline, CDR1 is SGHDT, CDR2 YYEEEE. This clone was seen a single time. In the original processing: Reference gene primer amplification yielded estimated nucleated cell counts. Data came from immunoSEQ multiplex PCR; TCRdb stores just in-frame clones and leaves some out. V, J and clone size derive from that table, while D and trimming were established from the DNA sequence. The sample shows approximately 330,000 clones, approximately 89% of them seen only once. The sample taken for sequencing was PBMCs or T cells enriched from blood (not recorded which). J is TRBJ2-2 and V is TRBV5-6; 7 bases agree with TRBD1. The source is a woman aged 25 to 45 who had recovered from COVID-19. The CDR3 spells CASSRTGAGELFF. The CDR3, as DNA: TGTGCCAGCAGCCGTACAGGGGCCGGGGAGCTGTTTTTT.